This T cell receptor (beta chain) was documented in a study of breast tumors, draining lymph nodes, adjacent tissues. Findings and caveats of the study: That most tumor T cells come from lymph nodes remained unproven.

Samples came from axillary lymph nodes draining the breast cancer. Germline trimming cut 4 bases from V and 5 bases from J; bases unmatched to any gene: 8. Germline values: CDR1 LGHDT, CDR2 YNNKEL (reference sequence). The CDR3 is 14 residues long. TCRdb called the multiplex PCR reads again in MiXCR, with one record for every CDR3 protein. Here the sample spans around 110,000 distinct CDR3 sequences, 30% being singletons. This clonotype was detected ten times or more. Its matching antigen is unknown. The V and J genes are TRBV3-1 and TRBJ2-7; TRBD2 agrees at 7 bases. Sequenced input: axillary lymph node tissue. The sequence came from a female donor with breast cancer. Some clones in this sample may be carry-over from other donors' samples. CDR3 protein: CASSLGGGFNEQYF. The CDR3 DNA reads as TGTGCCAGCAGCCTGGGCGGGGGTTTCAACGAGCAGTACTTC.